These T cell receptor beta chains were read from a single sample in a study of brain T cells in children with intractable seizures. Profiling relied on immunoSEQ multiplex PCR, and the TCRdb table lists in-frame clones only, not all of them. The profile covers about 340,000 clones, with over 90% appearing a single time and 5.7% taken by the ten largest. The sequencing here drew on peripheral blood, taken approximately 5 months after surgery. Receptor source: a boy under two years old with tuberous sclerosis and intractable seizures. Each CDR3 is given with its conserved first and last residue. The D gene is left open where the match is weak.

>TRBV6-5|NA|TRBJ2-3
CASSPRGGAADTQYF
TGTGCCAGCTCACCAAGGGGGGGGGCCGCAGATACGCAGTATTTT
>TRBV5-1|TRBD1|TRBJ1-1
CASSPRDRGENTEAFF
TGCGCCAGCAGCCCCCGGGACAGGGGCGAGAACACTGAAGCTTTCTTT
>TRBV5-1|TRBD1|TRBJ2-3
CASSLQAGGFSTDTQYF
TGCGCCAGCAGCTTGCAAGCAGGGGGCTTTAGCACAGATACGCAGTATTTT
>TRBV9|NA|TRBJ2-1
CASSVGGDNEQFF
TGTGCCAGCAGCGTAGGAGGAGACAATGAGCAGTTCTTC
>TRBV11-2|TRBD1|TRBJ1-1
CASSSGNRGEAFF
TGTGCCAGCAGCTCCGGGAACAGGGGCGAAGCTTTCTTT
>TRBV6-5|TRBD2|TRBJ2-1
CASSSRDYHNEQFF
TGTGCCAGCAGTTCCCGGGACTACCATAATGAGCAGTTCTTC
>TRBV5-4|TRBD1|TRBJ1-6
CASSLGGQGQYNSPLHF
TGTGCCAGCAGCTTGGGGGGACAGGGACAATATAATTCACCCCTCCACTTT
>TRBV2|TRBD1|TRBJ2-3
CASSLQGVGDTQYF
TGTGCCAGCAGTTTACAGGGGGTCGGAGATACGCAGTATTTT
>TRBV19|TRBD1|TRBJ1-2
CASSIASFWTGSYGYTF
TGTGCCAGTAGTATAGCTTCGTTTTGGACAGGCTCCTATGGCTACACCTTC
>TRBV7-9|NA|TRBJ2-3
CASSLAPITDTQYF
TGTGCCAGCAGCTTAGCCCCCATCACAGATACGCAGTATTTT
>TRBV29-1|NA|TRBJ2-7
CSVVGEGSYEQYF
TGCAGCGTGGTGGGAGAGGGATCCTACGAGCAGTACTTC
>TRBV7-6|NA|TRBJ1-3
CASSLGGAGNTIYF
TGTGCCAGCAGCTTAGGGGGAGCTGGAAACACCATATATTTT
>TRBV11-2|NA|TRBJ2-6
CASSPQGASGANVLTF
TGTGCCAGCAGCCCCCAGGGCGCCTCTGGGGCCAACGTCCTGACTTTC
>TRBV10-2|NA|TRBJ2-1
CASSDKGPEFF
TGCGCCAGCAGTGACAAGGGACCTGAGTTCTTC
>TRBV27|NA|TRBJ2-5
CASSLTPSRVETQYF
TGTGCCAGCAGTTTAACCCCCAGCAGGGTAGAGACCCAGTACTTC
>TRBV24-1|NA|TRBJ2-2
CATRKGTGVGELFF
TGTGCCACCAGGAAGGGTACTGGGGTAGGGGAGCTGTTTTTT